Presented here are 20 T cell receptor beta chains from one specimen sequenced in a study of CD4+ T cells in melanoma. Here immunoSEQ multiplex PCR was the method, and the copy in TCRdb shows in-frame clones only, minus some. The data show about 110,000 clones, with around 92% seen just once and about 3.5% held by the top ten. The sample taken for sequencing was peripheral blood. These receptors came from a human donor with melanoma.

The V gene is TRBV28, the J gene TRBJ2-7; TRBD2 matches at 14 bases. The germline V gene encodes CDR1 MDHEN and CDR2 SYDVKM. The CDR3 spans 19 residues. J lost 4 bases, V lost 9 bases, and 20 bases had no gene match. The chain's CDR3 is CASPPLLGLAGEAPYEQYF. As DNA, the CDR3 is TGTGCCAGTCCTCCCCTTCTGGGACTAGCGGGAGAGGCACCTTACGAGCAGTACTTC.

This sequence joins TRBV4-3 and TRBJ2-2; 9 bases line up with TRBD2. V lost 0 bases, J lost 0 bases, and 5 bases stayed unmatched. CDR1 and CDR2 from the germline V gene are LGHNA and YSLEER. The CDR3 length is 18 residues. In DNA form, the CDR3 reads TGCGCCAGCAGCCAAGATGTGGTAGCGGGGGCGAACACCGGGGAGCTGTTTTTT. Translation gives CASSQDVVAGANTGELFF.

DNA for the CDR3: TGTGCCACCAGCAGTAATAGCGGGGGGGCCAATGAGCAGTTCTTC. The encoded protein is CATSSNSGGANEQFF. This sequence joins TRBV15 and TRBJ2-1; 11 bases are shared with TRBD2. The CDR3 sequence is 15 residues long. V lost 3 bases, J lost 6 bases, and 4 bases stayed unmatched. Germline V lookup: CDR1 LNHNV, CDR2 YYDKDF (reference sequence). Full variable domain (remainder filled in from reference TRBV15 and TRBJ2-1): DAMVIQNPRYQVTQFGKPVTLSCSQTLNHNVMYWYQQKSSQAPKLLFHYYDKDFNNEADTPDNFQSRRPNTSFCFLDIRSPGLGDTAMYLCATSSNSGGANEQFFGPGTRLTVL.

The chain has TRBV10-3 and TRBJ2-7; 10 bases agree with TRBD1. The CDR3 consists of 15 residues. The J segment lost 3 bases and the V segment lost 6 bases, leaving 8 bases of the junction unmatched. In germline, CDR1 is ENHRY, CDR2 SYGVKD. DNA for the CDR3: TGTGCCATCAGCGACGCCGGGACAGGGGTCTACGAGCAGTACTTC. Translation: CAISDAGTGVYEQYF.

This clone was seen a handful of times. The CDR3 DNA is TGTGCCAGTATCGGGGACTCGTTAACTGAAGCTTTCTTT. As protein: CASIGDSLTEAFF. This chain connects TRBV19 to TRBJ1-1; maybe TRBD1 (5 bases). CDR1 is LNHDA, CDR2 SQIVND, per germline (reference sequence). The CDR3 extends over 13 amino acids. Between the trimmed V and J ends, which lost 7 bases and 5 bases, there was a span of 14 bases.

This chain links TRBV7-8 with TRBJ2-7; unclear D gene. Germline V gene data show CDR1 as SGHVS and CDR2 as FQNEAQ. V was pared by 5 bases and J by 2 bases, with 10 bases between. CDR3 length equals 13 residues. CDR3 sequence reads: CASSAIRAYEQYF. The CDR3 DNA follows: TGTGCCAGCAGCGCCATCCGAGCCTACGAGCAGTACTTC. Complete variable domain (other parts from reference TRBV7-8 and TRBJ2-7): GAGVSQSPRYKVAKRGQDVALRCDPISGHVSLFWYQQALGQGPEFLTYFQNEAQLDKSGLPSDRFFAERPEGSVSTLKIQRTQQEDSAVYLCASSAIRAYEQYFGPGTRLTVT.

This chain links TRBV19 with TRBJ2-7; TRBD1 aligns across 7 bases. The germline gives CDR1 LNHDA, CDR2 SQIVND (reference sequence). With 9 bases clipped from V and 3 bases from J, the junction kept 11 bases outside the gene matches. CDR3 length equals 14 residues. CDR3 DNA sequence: TGTGCCAGAGAGACCCCCGGGACAGTCTACGAGCAGTACTTC. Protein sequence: CARETPGTVYEQYF.

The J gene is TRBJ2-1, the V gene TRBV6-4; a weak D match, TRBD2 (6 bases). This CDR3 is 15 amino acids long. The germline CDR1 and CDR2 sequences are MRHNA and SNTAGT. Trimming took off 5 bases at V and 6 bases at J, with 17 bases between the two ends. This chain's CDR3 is CASSSLGGIGNEQFF. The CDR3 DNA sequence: TGTGCCAGCAGTAGTTTGGGGGGTATAGGCAATGAGCAGTTCTTC.

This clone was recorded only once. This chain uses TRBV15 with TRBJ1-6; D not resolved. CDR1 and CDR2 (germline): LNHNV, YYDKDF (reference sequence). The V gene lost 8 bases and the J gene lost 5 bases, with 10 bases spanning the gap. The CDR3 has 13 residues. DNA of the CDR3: TGTGCCACCGGCCGGCAGAATAATTCACCCCTCCACTTT. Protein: CATGRQNNSPLHF.

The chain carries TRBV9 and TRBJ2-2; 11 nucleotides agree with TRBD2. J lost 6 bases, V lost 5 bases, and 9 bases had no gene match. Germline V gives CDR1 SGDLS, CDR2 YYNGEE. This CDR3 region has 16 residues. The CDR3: CASSFTGTSGSGELFF. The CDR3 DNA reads TGTGCCAGCAGTTTTACCGGGACTAGCGGTTCCGGGGAGCTGTTTTTT.

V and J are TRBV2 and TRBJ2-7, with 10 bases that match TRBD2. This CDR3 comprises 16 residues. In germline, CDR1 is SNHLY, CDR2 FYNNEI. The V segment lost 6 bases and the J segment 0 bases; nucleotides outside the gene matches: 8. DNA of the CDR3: TGTGCCAGCAGACCTACTAGCGGGGACCACTCCTACGAGCAGTACTTC. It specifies CASRPTSGDHSYEQYF.

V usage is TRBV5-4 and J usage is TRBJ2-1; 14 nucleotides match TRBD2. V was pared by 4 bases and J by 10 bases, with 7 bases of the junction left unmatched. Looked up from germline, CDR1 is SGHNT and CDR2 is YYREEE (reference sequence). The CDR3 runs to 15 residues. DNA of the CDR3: TGTGCCAGCAGCGGGACTAGCGGGGGATTAGGCGAGCAGTTCTTC. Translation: CASSGTSGGLGEQFF.

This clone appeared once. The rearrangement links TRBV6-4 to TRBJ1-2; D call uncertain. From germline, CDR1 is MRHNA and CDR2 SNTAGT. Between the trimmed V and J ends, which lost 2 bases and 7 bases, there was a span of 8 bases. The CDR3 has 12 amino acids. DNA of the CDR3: TGTGCCAGCAGTGACGGTGACGGTGGCTACACCTTC. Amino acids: CASSDGDGGYTF.

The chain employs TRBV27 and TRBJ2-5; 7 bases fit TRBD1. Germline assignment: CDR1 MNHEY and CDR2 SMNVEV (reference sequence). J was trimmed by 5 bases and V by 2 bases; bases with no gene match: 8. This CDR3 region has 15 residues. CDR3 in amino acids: CASSLIGGARETQYF. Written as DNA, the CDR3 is TGTGCCAGCAGTTTAATAGGGGGCGCACGGGAGACCCAGTACTTC.

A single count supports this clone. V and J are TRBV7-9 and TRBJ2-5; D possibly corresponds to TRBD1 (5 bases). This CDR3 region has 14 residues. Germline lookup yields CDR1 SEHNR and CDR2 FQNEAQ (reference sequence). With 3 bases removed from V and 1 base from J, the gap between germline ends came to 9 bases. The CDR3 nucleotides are TGTGCCAGCAGCTTGACAGCTACCCAAGAGACCCAGTACTTC. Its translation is CASSLTATQETQYF.

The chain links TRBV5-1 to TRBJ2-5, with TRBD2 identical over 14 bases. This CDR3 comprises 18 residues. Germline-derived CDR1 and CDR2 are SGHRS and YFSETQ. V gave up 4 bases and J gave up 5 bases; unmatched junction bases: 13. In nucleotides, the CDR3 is TGCGCCAGCAGCACTGGGATGACTAGCGGGGGGGCCGGGGAGACCCAGTACTTC. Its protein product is CASSTGMTSGGAGETQYF.

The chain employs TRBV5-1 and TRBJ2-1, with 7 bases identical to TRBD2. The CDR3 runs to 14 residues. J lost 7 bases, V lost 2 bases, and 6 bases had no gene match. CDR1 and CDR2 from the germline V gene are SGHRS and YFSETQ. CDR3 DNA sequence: TGCGCCAGCAGCTTATCACTAGCGTCTAATGAGCAGTTCTTC. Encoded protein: CASSLSLASNEQFF.

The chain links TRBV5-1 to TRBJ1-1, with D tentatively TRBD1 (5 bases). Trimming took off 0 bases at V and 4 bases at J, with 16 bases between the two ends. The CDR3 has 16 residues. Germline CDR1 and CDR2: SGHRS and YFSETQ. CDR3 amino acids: CASSLDQGGGGTEAFF. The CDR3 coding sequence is TGCGCCAGCAGCTTGGACCAGGGTGGGGGTGGCACTGAAGCTTTCTTT.

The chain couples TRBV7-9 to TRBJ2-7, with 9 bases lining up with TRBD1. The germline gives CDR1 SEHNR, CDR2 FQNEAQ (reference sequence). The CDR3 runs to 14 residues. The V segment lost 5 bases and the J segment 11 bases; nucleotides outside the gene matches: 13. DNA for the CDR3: TGTGCCAGCAGCACGGGACAGGGAGGGCGAACAGAGTACTTC. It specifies CASSTGQGGRTEYF.

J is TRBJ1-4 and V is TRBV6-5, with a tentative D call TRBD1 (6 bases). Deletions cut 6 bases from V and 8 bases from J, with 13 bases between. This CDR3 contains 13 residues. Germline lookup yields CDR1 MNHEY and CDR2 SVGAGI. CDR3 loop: CASRSQGPEKLFF. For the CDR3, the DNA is TGTGCCAGCAGATCACAGGGTCCCGAAAAACTGTTTTTT.